Each of the 14 T cell receptor beta chains below was sequenced from the same sample in a study of OX40 agonist ivuxolimab in advanced cancers. The method was immunoSEQ multiplex PCR; TCRdb's version includes in-frame clones alone and lacks a portion of them. The sample carries tens of thousands of clones, 80% recorded once. The sequencing here drew on CD4+ or CD8+ T cells sorted from blood, taken in a trial of the OX40 agonist ivuxolimab. These receptors were obtained from an adult with an advanced solid tumor such as melanoma, head and neck, liver or kidney cancer.

The rearrangement links TRBV7-2 to TRBJ2-7; 8 bases map to TRBD2. J lost 6 bases, V lost 6 bases, and 10 bases had no gene match. This CDR3 has 14 residues. Germline CDR1 reads SGHTA; CDR2 reads FQGNSA. CDR3 region: CASSSLAAGGEQYF. For the CDR3, the DNA is TGTGCCAGCAGTTCACTAGCGGCGGGCGGCGAGCAGTACTTC.

This sequence joins TRBV13 and TRBJ2-1; 7 nucleotides match TRBD2. From germline, CDR1 is PRHDT and CDR2 FYEKMQ (reference sequence). The length of the CDR3 is 15 residues. The junction had 5 bases not matched to a gene; V was cut back by 3 bases and J by 3 bases. The chain's CDR3 is CASSFSLADYNEQFF. In DNA, the CDR3 is TGTGCCAGCAGCTTTAGTCTAGCGGACTACAATGAGCAGTTCTTC.

This chain uses TRBV5-1 with TRBJ2-3, with 10 positions matching TRBD2. The CDR3 covers 14 residues. The germline CDR1 and CDR2 sequences are SGHRS and YFSETQ. V lost 4 bases, J lost 4 bases, and 3 bases stayed unmatched. The CDR3: CASSSGRVADTQYF. CDR3 sequence (DNA): TGCGCCAGCAGCAGCGGGAGGGTGGCAGATACGCAGTATTTT.

The chain carries TRBV30 and TRBJ1-5, with a tentative D call TRBD1 (6 bases). V dropped 3 bases and J dropped 0 bases, with 12 bases sitting between them. The CDR3 loop spans 15 amino acids. The germline V gene has CDR1 GTSNPN and CDR2 SVGIG (reference sequence). CDR3 sequence reads: CAWSPGQYSNQPQHF. The CDR3 nucleotides are TGTGCCTGGAGCCCAGGACAGTATAGCAATCAGCCCCAGCATTTT.

This clone is labeled as medium-sized (0.01 to 0.1%). The CDR3 DNA reads TGCAGCGTTGAAAGCCTCTCCTACAATGAGCAGTTCTTC. The encoded protein is CSVESLSYNEQFF. The genes are TRBV29-1 and TRBJ2-1; unclear D gene. Per the germline V gene, CDR1 is SQVTM and CDR2 is ANQGSEA. The CDR3 is 13 amino acids. Deletions cut 2 bases from V and 0 bases from J, with 5 bases between.

The chain couples TRBV6-1 to TRBJ2-1; D gene uncertain. V lost 1 base to trimming and J lost 3 bases, with 4 bases between them. Looked up from germline, CDR1 is MNHNS and CDR2 is SASEGT. The CDR3 totals 13 residues. Here the CDR3 DNA reads TGTGCCAGCAGTGAAGGACACTACAATGAGCAGTTCTTC. Residues: CASSEGHYNEQFF.

This clone was found a few times. This chain connects TRBV28 to TRBJ1-1; D unclear. Germline CDR1 MDHEN, CDR2 SYDVKM. V was shortened by 6 bases and J by 4 bases, with 6 bases between the two germline ends. The CDR3 length is 11 residues. Written as DNA, the CDR3 is TGTGCCAGCAGACAGACCACTGAAGCTTTCTTT. Its translation: CASRQTTEAFF.

This clone has just a few counts. The genes are TRBV27 and TRBJ2-7, with a possible D match to TRBD1 (6 bases). This CDR3 comprises 13 residues. The germline CDR1 and CDR2 sequences are MNHEY and SMNVEV (reference sequence). V was trimmed by 6 bases and J by 3 bases, leaving 12 bases between them. The CDR3 here is CASRRGQNYEQYF. The CDR3 bases are TGTGCCAGCAGACGGGGACAAAACTACGAGCAGTACTTC.

V usage is TRBV6-1 and J usage is TRBJ1-2; 7 positions match TRBD1. The germline V gene encodes CDR1 MNHNS and CDR2 SASEGT. CDR3 length equals 15 residues. V was pared by 4 bases and J by 4 bases, with 9 bases of the junction left unmatched. In DNA, the CDR3 is TGTGCCAGCAGTGTTTTAGACAGGGTTGCCTATGGCTACACCTTC. Translation gives CASSVLDRVAYGYTF.

The rearrangement links TRBV15 to TRBJ2-1, with 10 positions matching TRBD2. CDR1 LNHNV and CDR2 YYDKDF come from the germline V gene (reference sequence). After removal of 0 bases from V and 0 bases from J, the junction contained 14 bases not matched to a gene. The CDR3 covers 21 residues. The CDR3 region has the DNA TGTGCCACCAGCAGAGACGCCGGTCTAGCGGGAGTCCCCCTCTCCTACAATGAGCAGTTCTTC. Amino acid sequence: CATSRDAGLAGVPLSYNEQFF.

The chain joins TRBV6-5 to TRBJ2-7; 8 nucleotides line up with TRBD1. Germline lookup yields CDR1 MNHEY and CDR2 SVGAGI. Trimming at V came to 7 bases and at J to 2 bases, leaving 4 bases not matched to a gene. This CDR3 comprises 13 residues. The CDR3 coding sequence is TGTGCCAGCATGACAGGGGCCCCCTACGAGCAGTACTTC. Protein: CASMTGAPYEQYF.

The chain links TRBV7-9 to TRBJ1-1; perhaps TRBD1 as D (5 bases). The germline gives CDR1 SEHNR, CDR2 FQNEAQ (reference sequence). This CDR3 comprises 14 residues. V gave up 3 bases and J gave up 1 base, with 9 bases separating them. The CDR3 nucleotides read TGTGCCAGCAGCTTCCAGGGTTCGAACACTGAAGCTTTCTTT. It yields the protein CASSFQGSNTEAFF.

A few counts support this clone. V is TRBV10-3 and J is TRBJ1-5, with D possibly being TRBD1 (5 bases). V dropped 8 bases and J dropped 3 bases, with 11 bases sitting between them. The CDR3 has 13 amino acids. Germline V gene lookup returns CDR1 ENHRY and CDR2 SYGVKD. The CDR3 DNA reads as TGTGCCATCCGGGACGGGACCAATCAGCCCCAGCATTTT. Residues: CAIRDGTNQPQHF.

This clone showed up many times. V gene TRBV4-3 combines with J gene TRBJ1-2; D unresolved. CDR3 length: 16 amino acids. Per the germline V gene, CDR1 is LGHNA and CDR2 is YSLEER. Deletions cut 0 bases from V and 5 bases from J, with 16 bases between. The CDR3 bases are TGCGCCAGCAGCCAAGAAATAACCGCCCCGGAGTATGGCTACACCTTC. Its translation is CASSQEITAPEYGYTF.